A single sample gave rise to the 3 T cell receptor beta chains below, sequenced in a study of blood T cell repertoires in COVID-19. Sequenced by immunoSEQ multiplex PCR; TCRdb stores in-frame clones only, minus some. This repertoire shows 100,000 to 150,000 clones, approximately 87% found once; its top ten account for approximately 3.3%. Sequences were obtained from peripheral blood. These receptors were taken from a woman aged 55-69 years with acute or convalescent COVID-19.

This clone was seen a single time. The CDR3 is CASRKGQGTSYEQYV. DNA for the CDR3: TGTGCCAGCAGAAAAGGACAGGGCACCTCCTACGAGCAGTACGTC. The gene calls are TRBV6-5 and TRBJ2-7, with 8 bases aligning to TRBD1. V shed 6 bases, J shed 0 bases, and the junction held 7 bases outside the gene matches. There are 15 residues in the CDR3. CDR1 is MNHEY, CDR2 SVGAGI, per germline.

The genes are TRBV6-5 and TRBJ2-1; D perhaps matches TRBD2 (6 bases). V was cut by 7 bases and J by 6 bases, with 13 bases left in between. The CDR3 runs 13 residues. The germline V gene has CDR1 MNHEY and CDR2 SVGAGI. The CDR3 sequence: CASTTDYSNEQFF. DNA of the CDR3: TGTGCCAGCACTACGGACTATTCCAATGAGCAGTTCTTC.

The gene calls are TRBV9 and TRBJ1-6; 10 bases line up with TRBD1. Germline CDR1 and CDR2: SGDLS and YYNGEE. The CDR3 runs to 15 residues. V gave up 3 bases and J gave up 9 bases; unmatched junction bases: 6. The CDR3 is CASSGRDRGSSPLHF. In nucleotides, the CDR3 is TGTGCCAGCAGCGGTCGGGACAGGGGAAGTTCACCCCTCCACTTT.